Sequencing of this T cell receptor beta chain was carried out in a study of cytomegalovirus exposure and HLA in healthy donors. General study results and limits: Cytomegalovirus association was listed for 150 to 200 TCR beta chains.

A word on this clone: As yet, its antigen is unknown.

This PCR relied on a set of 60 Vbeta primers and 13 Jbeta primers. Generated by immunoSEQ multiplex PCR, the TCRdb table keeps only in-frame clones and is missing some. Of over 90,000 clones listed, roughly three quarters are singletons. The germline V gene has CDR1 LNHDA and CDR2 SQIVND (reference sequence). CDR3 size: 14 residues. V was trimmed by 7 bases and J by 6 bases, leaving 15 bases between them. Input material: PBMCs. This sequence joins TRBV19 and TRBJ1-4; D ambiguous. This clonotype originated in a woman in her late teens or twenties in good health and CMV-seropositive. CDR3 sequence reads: CASTPVPRYEKLFF. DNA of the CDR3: TGTGCCAGTACCCCGGTCCCCCGCTATGAAAAACTGTTTTTT.